These T cell receptor beta chains were read from a single sample in a study of CD4+ T cells in melanoma. Produced via immunoSEQ multiplex PCR; TCRdb's table is partial and in-frame only. The table lists 110,000 to 150,000 clones, around 90% of them singletons. These receptors were obtained from a human donor with melanoma. CDR3s include the opening cysteine and the closing phenylalanine or tryptophan. A D gene is named only where the DNA matches it firmly. The size of a clone is reported for some rows only, either as once, few or many, or as a class for expanded clones.

.	.	TRBV30	TRBJ2-3	TGTGCCTGGAGTGTACGAGATACGCAGTATTTT	CAWSVRDTQYF
.	.	TRBV19	TRBJ2-2	TGTGCCAGTACCGCCCCCCGAGGGTACACCGGGGAGCTGTTTTTT	CASTAPRGYTGELFF
.	.	TRBV5-5	TRBJ1-6	TGTGCCAGCAGCAATCAATGGGGGAATTCACCCCTCCACTTT	CASSNQWGNSPLHF
.	TRBD1	TRBV5-1	TRBJ1-6	TGCGCCAGCAGCTCCCGGACAGGGGCTGAGGCCAGCTCCTATAATTCACCCCTCCACTTT	CASSSRTGAEASSYNSPLHF
once	.	TRBV5-5	TRBJ2-7	TGTGCCAGCCTCCTCCAGGGGGGGTCCTACGAGCAGTACTTC	CASLLQGGSYEQYF
.	TRBD1	TRBV10-2	TRBJ2-7	TGCGCCAGCAGTGGACAGGGGTCCTACGAGCAGTACTTC	CASSGQGSYEQYF
few	TRBD1	TRBV6-5	TRBJ1-6	TGTGCCAGCAGAACAGGGGAATATTGGGATTCACCCCTCCACTTT	CASRTGEYWDSPLHF
.	.	TRBV23-1	TRBJ1-1	TGCGCCAGCAGTCAATATAGTCATCAGAACACTGAAGCTTTCTTT	CASSQYSHQNTEAFF
.	TRBD1	TRBV9	TRBJ2-7	TGTGCCAGCAGCGTAAGAGCGGACAGGGCCCACGAGCAGTACTTC	CASSVRADRAHEQYF
.	.	TRBV30	TRBJ2-3	TGTGCCGGGGGACGGAGCACAGATACGCAGTATTTT	CAGGRSTDTQYF
.	.	TRBV7-9	TRBJ1-1	TGTGCCAGCAGCGTTAGGTCTGAAGCTTTCTTT	CASSVRSEAFF
once	.	TRBV2	TRBJ1-1	TGTGCCACAGAACAGGGAAGGAACACTGAAGCTTTCTTT	CATEQGRNTEAFF
.	.	TRBV6-5	TRBJ1-3	TGTGCCAGCACCCGGGACGGATCTGGAAACACCATATATTTT	CASTRDGSGNTIYF
.	TRBD2	TRBV4-2	TRBJ2-1	TGTGCCAGCAGCCAGTGGCTAGCGGGGGACAATGAGCAGTTCTTC	CASSQWLAGDNEQFF
.	.	TRBV19	TRBJ1-2	TGTGCCAGTAGTAGTGCAGGGGCCTATGGCTACACCTTC	CASSSAGAYGYTF
once	.	TRBV9	TRBJ1-2	TGTGCCAGCAGCGTAGATCTTACAGGCCGGTATGGCTACACCTTC	CASSVDLTGRYGYTF
.	.	TRBV5-1	TRBJ2-1	TGCGCCAGCAGCGTGCGGGGACAGTCCTACAATGAGCAGTTCTTC	CASSVRGQSYNEQFF
.	.	TRBV9	TRBJ1-6	TGTGCCAGCAGCTGGGGAGGGAGCCTTAATTCACCCCTCCACTTT	CASSWGGSLNSPLHF
.	.	TRBV5-6	TRBJ2-7	TGTGCCAGCAGCTTGGCACAGGGATACGAGCAGTACTTC	CASSLAQGYEQYF
.	.	TRBV7-8	TRBJ2-2	TGTGCCAGCAGCTTAGTGGGGGCCCTAGAGGGGACCGGGGAGCTGTTTTTT	CASSLVGALEGTGELFF
.	.	TRBV10-3	TRBJ1-3	TGTGCCATCAGTGAGTCGTCAGGGACCGGAAACACCATATATTTT	CAISESSGTGNTIYF
.	TRBD1	TRBV5-1	TRBJ2-7	TGCGCCAGCAGCTTGGAGTCTGGACAGGCCCCCTACGAGCAGTACTTC	CASSLESGQAPYEQYF
.	.	TRBV10-2	TRBJ1-4	TGCGCCACCTCCCCCTCACAGGGTCCTAATGAAAAACTGTTTTTT	CATSPSQGPNEKLFF
.	.	TRBV18	TRBJ2-3	TGTGCCAGCTCAACCACAGTAGGGTACACAGATACGCAGTATTTT	CASSTTVGYTDTQYF
.	TRBD2	TRBV29-1	TRBJ2-3	TGCAGCGTTGGAGCGGGGCCCTCTAGCACAGATACGCAGTATTTT	CSVGAGPSSTDTQYF
.	TRBD2	TRBV19	TRBJ2-3	TGTGCCAGTAGCGTGGGACTAGCCCCAGATACGCAGTATTTT	CASSVGLAPDTQYF
.	TRBD2	TRBV2	TRBJ2-4	TGTGCCAGCAAGAGACTAGCGGGGAACATTCAGTACTTC	CASKRLAGNIQYF
.	.	TRBV7-9	TRBJ1-3	TGTGCCAGCAGCCTCAAATTCGGACAGACAAACACCATATATTTT	CASSLKFGQTNTIYF
.	.	TRBV11-3	TRBJ2-5	TGTGCCAGCAGCCGACAGCCGCAAGAGACCCAGTACTTC	CASSRQPQETQYF
.	TRBD1	TRBV6-5	TRBJ1-5	TGTGCCAGCAGTTCTAGGACAGGGGGCAGTCAGCCCCAGCATTTT	CASSSRTGGSQPQHF
.	TRBD2	TRBV10-1	TRBJ2-1	TGCGCCAGCAGCGTAGCGGGGGCCTCCTACAATGAGCAGTTCTTC	CASSVAGASYNEQFF
.	.	TRBV4-2	TRBJ1-5	TGTGCCAGCAGCGCGCGCTCGGAAGCGGGTCAGCCCCAGCATTTT	CASSARSEAGQPQHF
few	.	TRBV6-1	TRBJ2-1	TGTGCCAGCAGTCTAAGCTTGACGGCCTACAATGAGCAGTTCTTC	CASSLSLTAYNEQFF
.	.	TRBV6-5	TRBJ1-1	TGTGCCAGCAGTTACTCGGGACGGGGGGCCACTGAAGCTTTCTTT	CASSYSGRGATEAFF
.	.	TRBV5-1	TRBJ1-1	TGCGCCAGCAGCAACCACCGACAGGCCCTGAACACTGAAGCTTTCTTT	CASSNHRQALNTEAFF
.	.	TRBV5-1	TRBJ2-5	TGCGCCAGCAGCTTGGGAGGGGGGGGCTTGTACCAAGAGACCCAGTACTTC	CASSLGGGGLYQETQYF
.	.	TRBV5-1	TRBJ1-1	TGCGCCAGCAGCTTGGGTCACGGGGCCGGGACTGAAGCTTTCTTT	CASSLGHGAGTEAFF